The 14 T cell receptor beta chains in this list originate from one sample, sequenced in a study of molecular identifiers for immune sequencing clone quantification. MiXCR was run by TCRdb on the PCR reads, yielding one entry per CDR3 protein. The data contain more than 450,000 distinct CDR3 sequences, around 25% of them singletons. Specimen: naive CD8+ T cells from blood, with Jurkat cell RNA spiked in. Subset given: FACS-sorted CD8+CD4-CCR7+CD45RA+ naive T cells. All receptors come from a human donor in good health. Some libraries in this study had Jurkat cell RNA spiked in.

A single count supports this clonotype. This clone may be a read error of a much larger clone one base away. The chain links TRBV4-3 to TRBJ1-1, with TRBD1 matching 7 bases. Germline CDR1 and CDR2: LGHNA and YSLEER. The CDR3 extends over 14 amino acids. The chain's CDR3 is CASRIDRADTDAFF. DNA for the CDR3: TGCGCCAGCAGAATCGACAGGGCGGACACTGACGCTTTCTTT.

The chain carries TRBV7-9 and TRBJ2-2; possibly TRBD1 for D (6 bases). Trimming left V 5 bases short and J 2 bases short, with 12 bases between. The germline V gene has CDR1 SEHNR and CDR2 FQNEAQ (reference sequence). The CDR3 loop spans 15 amino acids. Here the CDR3 DNA reads TGTGCCAGCAGCCCTCGGGACACCAACACCGGGGAGCTGTTTTTT. Protein sequence: CASSPRDTNTGELFF.

This clonotype occurred a few times. This chain links TRBV6-2 or TRBV6-3 with TRBJ2-7; D not resolved. CDR1 is MNHEY and CDR2 is SVGEGT in the germline V gene. This CDR3 region has 11 residues. Trimming stripped 5 bases from V and 7 bases from J, with 9 bases between. The CDR3 coding sequence is TGTGCCAGCAGTCGGAGCGTTGAGCAGTACTTC. Translated: CASSRSVEQYF.

A remark on this clonotype: A read error may be the cause here, since a much bigger clone is one base away. The DNA for the CDR3 is TGTGCCAGCAGCCCTAGTGCGCTGACGGTGACAGATACGCAGTATTTT. Its translation is CASSPSALTVTDTQYF. The chain employs TRBV7-2 and TRBJ2-3; D is unresolved. Germline V gene data show CDR1 as SGHTA and CDR2 as FQGNSA. The CDR3 runs 16 residues. The germline V and J ends were trimmed by 5 bases and 3 bases, with 18 bases remaining between them.

CDR3 sequence reads: CASSQEGFGPNTEAFF. The CDR3 nucleotides read TGCGCCAGCAGCCAAGAGGGGTTTGGGCCGAACACTGAAGCTTTCTTT. The chain recombines TRBV4-1 with TRBJ1-1, with D unclear. Trimming left V 0 bases short and J 1 base short, with 12 bases between. The germline V gene encodes CDR1 MGHRA and CDR2 YSYEKL. The CDR3 is made up of 16 amino acids.

This clonotype has just a few counts. The chain employs TRBV15 and TRBJ2-7; D is uncertain. V was clipped by 6 bases and J by 2 bases, with 14 bases between them. Germline values: CDR1 LNHNV, CDR2 YYDKDF (reference sequence). This CDR3 is 14 amino acids long. The DNA for the CDR3 is TGTGCCACCAGTCAAGATCATGGGGCCTACGAGCAGTACTTC. Translation gives CATSQDHGAYEQYF.

A remark on this clonotype: This may be a read error: a much more frequent sequence differs by one nucleotide. V usage is TRBV7-6 and J usage is TRBJ1-1; 7 nucleotides agree with TRBD1. CDR3 size: 15 residues. Germline lookup yields CDR1 SGHVS and CDR2 FNYEAQ. Here the CDR3 DNA reads TGTGCCAGCAGCGTGCAGACAGGGCGGTTGACTGGAGCTTTCTTT. It encodes CASSVQTGRLTGAFF.

This clonotype came up a few times. This rearrangement joins TRBV30 to TRBJ1-5, with D possibly matching TRBD1 (5 bases). The CDR3 has 15 amino acids. Trimming stripped 0 bases from V and 0 bases from J, with 9 bases between. Germline V CDR1 and CDR2: GTSNPN, SVGIG (reference sequence). Written as DNA, the CDR3 is TGTGCCTGGAGTGTACCGACAGCTAGCAATCAGCCCCAGCATTTT. As protein: CAWSVPTASNQPQHF. Combining the CDR3 with reference TRBV30 and TRBJ1-5 gives the whole variable domain SQTIHQWPATLVQPVGSPLSLECTVEGTSNPNLYWYRQAAGRGLQLLFYSVGIGQISSEVPQNLSASRPQDRQFILSSKKLLLSDSGFYLCAWSVPTASNQPQHFGDGTRLSIL.

This clonotype occurred many times. The chain joins TRBV4-3 to TRBJ1-2, with unresolved D. Trimming left V 1 base short and J 7 bases short, with 7 bases between. Germline V lookup: CDR1 LGHNA, CDR2 YSLEER. The CDR3 sequence is 12 residues long. DNA for the CDR3: TGCGCCAGCAGCCAAGGACACTCTGGCTACACCTTC. Translating gives CASSQGHSGYTF.

In its sample, this clonotype was seen many times. The V gene is TRBV9, the J gene TRBJ2-3; TRBD2 aligns across 7 bases. The germline V gene has CDR1 SGDLS and CDR2 YYNGEE. The ends lost 0 bases at V and 2 bases at J; junction bases unmatched: 6. This CDR3 has 16 residues. CDR3 in amino acids: CASSVEASGYTDTQYF. The CDR3, as DNA: TGTGCCAGCAGCGTAGAGGCTAGCGGATACACAGATACGCAGTATTTT.

The sample holds many counts of this clonotype. The chain couples TRBV6-5 to TRBJ2-1; TRBD2 matches at 10 bases. This CDR3 contains 15 residues. The V gene end was trimmed by 1 base and the J gene end by 8 bases; junction bases not matched to a gene: 5. Germline V CDR1 and CDR2: MNHEY, SVGAGI. The CDR3 DNA sequence: TGTGCCAGCAGTTACTGGCTAGCGGGAGAGGATGAGCAGTTCTTC. It codes for CASSYWLAGEDEQFF.

This clonotype appeared many times. This chain joins TRBV6-2 or TRBV6-3 and TRBJ2-7; D gene unclear. Germline V gene lookup returns CDR1 MNHEY and CDR2 SVGEGT. The V end was cut by 11 bases, the J end by 2 bases, with 10 bases between. The CDR3 is made up of 11 amino acids. CDR3 nucleotides: TGTGCCGTCGCGGTTGCCTACGAGCAGTACTTC. It is translated as CAVAVAYEQYF.

The table lists this clonotype with a few counts. The CDR3 DNA sequence: TGTGCCTGGAGTGTAACCGGTTTCGATGAGCAGTTCTTC. Its protein is CAWSVTGFDEQFF. V gene TRBV30 combines with J gene TRBJ2-1; D gene uncertain. This CDR3 region has 13 residues. Germline V gene sequence: CDR1 GTSNPN, CDR2 SVGIG (reference sequence). Trimming cost V 0 bases and J 8 bases, with 11 bases left between them.

This clonotype was counted at least ten times. V is TRBV4-3 and J is TRBJ2-7; D call uncertain. The CDR3 contains 13 residues. CDR1 and CDR2 (germline): LGHNA, YSLEER. Between the trimmed V and J ends, which lost 4 bases and 3 bases, there was a span of 10 bases. The CDR3 is CASSPYLNYEQYF. The CDR3 region has the DNA TGCGCCAGCAGCCCGTATCTTAACTACGAGCAGTACTTC.